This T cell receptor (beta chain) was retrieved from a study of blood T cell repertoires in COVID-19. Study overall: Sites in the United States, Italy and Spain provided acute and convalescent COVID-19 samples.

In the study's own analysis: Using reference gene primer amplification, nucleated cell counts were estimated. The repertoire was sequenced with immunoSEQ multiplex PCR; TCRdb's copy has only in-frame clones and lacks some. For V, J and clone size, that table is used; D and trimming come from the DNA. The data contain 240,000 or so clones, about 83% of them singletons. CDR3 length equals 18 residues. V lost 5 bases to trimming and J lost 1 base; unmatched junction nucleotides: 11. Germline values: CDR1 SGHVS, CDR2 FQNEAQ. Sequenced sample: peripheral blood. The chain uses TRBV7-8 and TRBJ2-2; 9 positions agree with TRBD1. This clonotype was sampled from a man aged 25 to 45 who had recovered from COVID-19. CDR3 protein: CASSPRDRVLLNTGELFF. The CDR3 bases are TGTGCCAGCAGCCCCCGGGACAGGGTCCTTCTGAACACCGGGGAGCTGTTTTTT.